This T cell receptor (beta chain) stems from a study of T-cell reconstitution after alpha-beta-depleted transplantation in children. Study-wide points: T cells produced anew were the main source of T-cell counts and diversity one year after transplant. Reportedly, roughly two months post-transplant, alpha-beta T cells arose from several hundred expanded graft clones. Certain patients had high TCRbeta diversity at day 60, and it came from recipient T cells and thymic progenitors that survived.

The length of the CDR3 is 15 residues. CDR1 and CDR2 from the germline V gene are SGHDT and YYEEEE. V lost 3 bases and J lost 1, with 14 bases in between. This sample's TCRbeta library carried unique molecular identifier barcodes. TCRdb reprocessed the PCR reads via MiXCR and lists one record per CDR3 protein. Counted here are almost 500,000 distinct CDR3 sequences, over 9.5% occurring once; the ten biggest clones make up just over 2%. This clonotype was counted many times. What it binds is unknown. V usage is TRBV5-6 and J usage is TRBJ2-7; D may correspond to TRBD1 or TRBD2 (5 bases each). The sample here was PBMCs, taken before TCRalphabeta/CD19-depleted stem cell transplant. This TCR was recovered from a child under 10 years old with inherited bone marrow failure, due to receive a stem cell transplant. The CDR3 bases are TGTGCCAGCAGCTCGGGACCGTCGCCTTCCTACGAGCAGTACTTC. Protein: CASSSGPSPSYEQYF.